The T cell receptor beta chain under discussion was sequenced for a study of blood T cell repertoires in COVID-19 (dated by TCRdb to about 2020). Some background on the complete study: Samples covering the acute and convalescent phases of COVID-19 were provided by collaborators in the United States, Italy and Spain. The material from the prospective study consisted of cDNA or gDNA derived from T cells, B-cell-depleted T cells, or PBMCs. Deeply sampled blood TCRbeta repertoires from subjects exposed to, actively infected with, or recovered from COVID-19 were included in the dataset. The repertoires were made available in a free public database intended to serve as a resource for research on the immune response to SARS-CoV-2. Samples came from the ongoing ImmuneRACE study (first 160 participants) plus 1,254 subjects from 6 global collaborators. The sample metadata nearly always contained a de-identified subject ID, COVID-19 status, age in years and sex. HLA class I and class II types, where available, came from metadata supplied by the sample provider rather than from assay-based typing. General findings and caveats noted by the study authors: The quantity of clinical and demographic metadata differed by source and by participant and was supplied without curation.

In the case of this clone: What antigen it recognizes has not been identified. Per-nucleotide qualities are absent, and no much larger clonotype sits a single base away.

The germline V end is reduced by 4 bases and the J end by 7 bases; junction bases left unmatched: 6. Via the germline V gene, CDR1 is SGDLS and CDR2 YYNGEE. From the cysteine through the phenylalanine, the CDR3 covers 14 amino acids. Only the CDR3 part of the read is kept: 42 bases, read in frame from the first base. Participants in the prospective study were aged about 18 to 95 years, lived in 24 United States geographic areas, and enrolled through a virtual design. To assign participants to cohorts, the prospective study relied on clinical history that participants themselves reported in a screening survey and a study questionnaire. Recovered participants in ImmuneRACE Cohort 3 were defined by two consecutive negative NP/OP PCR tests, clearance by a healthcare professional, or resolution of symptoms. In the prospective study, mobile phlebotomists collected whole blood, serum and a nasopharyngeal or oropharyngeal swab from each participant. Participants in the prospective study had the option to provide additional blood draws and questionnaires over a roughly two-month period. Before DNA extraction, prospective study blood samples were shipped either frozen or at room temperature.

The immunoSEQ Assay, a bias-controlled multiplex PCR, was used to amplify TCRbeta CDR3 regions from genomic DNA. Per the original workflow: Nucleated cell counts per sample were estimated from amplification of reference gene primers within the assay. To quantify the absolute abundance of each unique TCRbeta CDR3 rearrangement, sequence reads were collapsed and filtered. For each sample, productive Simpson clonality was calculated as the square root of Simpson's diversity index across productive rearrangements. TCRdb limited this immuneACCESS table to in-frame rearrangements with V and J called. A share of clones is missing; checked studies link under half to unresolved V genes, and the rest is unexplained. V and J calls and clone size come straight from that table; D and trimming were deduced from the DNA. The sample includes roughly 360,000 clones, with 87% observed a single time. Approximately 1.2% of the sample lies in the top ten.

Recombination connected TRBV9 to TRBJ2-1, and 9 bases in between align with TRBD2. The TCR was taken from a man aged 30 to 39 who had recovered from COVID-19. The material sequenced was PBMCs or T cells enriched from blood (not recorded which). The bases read TGTGCCAGCAGCCACGGGACTAGCTGGAATGAGCAGTTCTTC. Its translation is CASSHGTSWNEQFF.